This TCR beta chain was sequenced for a study of T-cell reconstitution after alpha-beta-depleted transplantation in children. TCRbeta library preparation incorporated unique molecular identifiers. TCRdb used MiXCR to reprocess the PCR reads, holding one entry per CDR3 protein. Among more than 200,000 distinct CDR3 sequences listed, over 20% were seen once. Study-level findings and limits: Once a year had passed after transplant, T-cell counts and diversity came mostly from newly produced T cells. Surviving recipient T cells and intrathymic progenitors accounted for some patients' high TCRbeta diversity at day 60. Several hundred graft clones that had expanded were reportedly the source of alpha-beta T cells about two months after transplant.

This CDR3 has 16 amino acids. The germline CDR1 and CDR2 sequences are SGHRS and YFSETQ. The V and J ends lost 0 bases and 1 base, in that order; junction bases with no gene match: 6. This clonotype was found a few times. Its target is not known. V usage is TRBV5-1 and J usage is TRBJ1-1, with 7 bases lining up with TRBD1. This TCR was sampled from a girl aged 2 to 9 with Fanconi anemia, due to receive a stem cell transplant. The material was PBMCs, obtained before TCRalphabeta/CD19-depleted stem cell transplant. CDR3 amino acids: CASSLGGGVGNTEAFF. The CDR3 coding sequence is TGCGCCAGCAGCTTGGGAGGGGGCGTCGGGAACACTGAAGCTTTCTTT.